Presented here are 17 T cell receptor beta chains from one specimen sequenced in a study of cytomegalovirus exposure and HLA in healthy donors. It was with 60 Vbeta and 13 Jbeta primers that the PCR ran. The method was immunoSEQ multiplex PCR; TCRdb's version includes in-frame clones alone and lacks a portion of them. Of around 130,000 clones in the sample, roughly 87% were seen once. Input material: PBMCs. The source of these receptors is a middle-aged woman in good health and CMV-seronegative.

The chain couples TRBV2 to TRBJ1-2, with D hard to call. CDR1 and CDR2 (germline): SNHLY, FYNNEI. This CDR3 spans 12 amino acids. V shed 5 bases and J shed 4 bases, with 8 bases lying between them. The CDR3 reads CASSWAGYGYTF. In DNA form, the CDR3 reads TGTGCCAGCAGTTGGGCCGGCTATGGCTACACCTTC.

Here the CDR3 DNA reads TGTGCCAGCAGCTTAGCGCTGGCTAGCGGGAGTTACGAGCAGTACTTC. This gives the protein CASSLALASGSYEQYF. V and J are TRBV7-6 and TRBJ2-7; 10 positions agree with TRBD2. The CDR3 runs 16 residues. Germline V lookup: CDR1 SGHVS, CDR2 FNYEAQ. V gave up 0 bases and J gave up 4 bases; unmatched junction bases: 6.

The chain joins TRBV28 to TRBJ1-4; D unclear. Per germline, CDR1 MDHEN and CDR2 SYDVKM. This CDR3 has 13 amino acids. The V and J ends lost 4 bases and 8 bases respectively, with 11 bases between them. The CDR3 loop reads CASSSIAREKLFF. The CDR3 DNA reads as TGTGCCAGCAGTTCCATAGCGCGGGAAAAACTGTTTTTT. Looking up the rest from reference TRBV28 and TRBJ1-4 gives the full variable domain: DVKVTQSSRYLVKRTGEKVFLECVQDMDHENMFWYRQDPGLGLRLIYFSYDVKMKEKGDIPEGYSVSREKKERFSLILESASTNQTSMYLCASSSIAREKLFFGSGTQLSVL.

The V call is TRBV5-4, the J call TRBJ2-1; 12 bases are shared with TRBD1. The CDR3 extends over 19 amino acids. CDR1 SGHNT and CDR2 YYREEE come from the germline V gene (reference sequence). Losses at the gene ends were 5 bases for V and 9 bases for J; bases not matched to a gene: 21. The CDR3 loop is CASSSGTGGSVNSLSEQFF. In nucleotides, the CDR3 is TGTGCCAGCAGTTCCGGGACAGGGGGCTCTGTGAACTCCTTGAGTGAGCAGTTCTTC.

This chain links TRBV10-3 with TRBJ2-3; 8 nucleotides line up with TRBD1. Germline lookup yields CDR1 ENHRY and CDR2 SYGVKD. The CDR3 consists of 16 residues. V lost 3 bases and J lost 4; bases outside the gene matches: 9. CDR3 bases: TGTGCCATCAGTGATTATACAGGGGGAGTTGCAGATACGCAGTATTTT. Residues: CAISDYTGGVADTQYF.

The chain joins TRBV5-1 to TRBJ2-7, with a possible D match to TRBD2 (6 bases). Trimming left V 3 bases short and J 0 bases short, with 22 bases between. Germline assignment: CDR1 SGHRS and CDR2 YFSETQ. The CDR3 has 18 residues. The CDR3 DNA reads as TGCGCCAGCAGCTCGGGATGGAATAGCGGCCCAAGCTCCTACGAGCAGTACTTC. Translating gives CASSSGWNSGPSSYEQYF.

The chain carries TRBV28 and TRBJ2-7; 7 bases align to TRBD2. J gave up 1 base and V 8 bases, and 8 bases lay outside the gene matches. The V gene's germline CDR1 is MDHEN and CDR2 SYDVKM. This CDR3 has 14 residues. Here the CDR3 DNA reads TGTGCCAGCGTACGGCCCGGGGGGTCCTACGAGCAGTACTTC. This encodes CASVRPGGSYEQYF.

This clone was observed once. CDR3 bases: TGTGCCAGCGGCCGAGGGACTAGCGGGAGAAAAGATACGCAGTATTTT. Translation gives CASGRGTSGRKDTQYF. The rearrangement joins TRBV27 to TRBJ2-3, with 14 nucleotides matching TRBD2. CDR3 length equals 16 residues. Germline values: CDR1 MNHEY, CDR2 SMNVEV (reference sequence). Losses at the gene ends were 8 bases for V and 5 bases for J; bases not matched to a gene: 9.

This rearrangement joins TRBV2 to TRBJ2-3; 9 positions agree with TRBD2. Trimming took 1 base from V and 6 from J; bases not matched to a gene: 5. The CDR3 has 15 amino acids. Germline CDR1 is SNHLY and CDR2 is FYNNEI. CDR3 sequence: CASSEGASGGDTQYF. CDR3 sequence (DNA): TGTGCCAGCAGTGAAGGGGCCAGCGGGGGGGATACGCAGTATTTT.

This rearrangement joins TRBV18 to TRBJ2-1; TRBD2 matches at 7 bases. J was trimmed by 3 bases and V by 3 bases; bases with no gene match: 2. Germline CDR1 is KGHSH and CDR2 is LQKENI. The CDR3 is made up of 14 amino acids. The CDR3 nucleotides are TGTGCCAGCTCACCGAGGACTAGCTACAATGAGCAGTTCTTC. Its translation: CASSPRTSYNEQFF.

The rearrangement joins TRBV5-1 to TRBJ1-6, with D unresolved. CDR1 and CDR2 from the germline V gene are SGHRS and YFSETQ. Trimming removed 0 bases from V and 4 bases from J, with 8 bases in between. The CDR3 consists of 15 residues. CDR3 protein: CASSLDGVYNSPLHF. The CDR3, as DNA: TGCGCCAGCAGCTTGGACGGGGTTTATAATTCACCCCTCCACTTT. Full variable domain (rest looked up from reference TRBV5-1 and TRBJ1-6): KAGVTQTPRYLIKTRGQQVTLSCSPISGHRSVSWYQQTPGQGLQFLFEYFSETQRNKGNFPGRFSGRQFSNSRSEMNVSTLELGDSALYLCASSLDGVYNSPLHFGNGTRLTVT.

V usage is TRBV9 and J usage is TRBJ1-3, with a possible D match to TRBD1 (6 bases). Trimming pared 3 bases from V and 1 base from J, leaving 11 bases between. The germline V gene encodes CDR1 SGDLS and CDR2 YYNGEE. The CDR3 length is 15 residues. The DNA for the CDR3 is TGTGCCAGCAGCGCCGATGGGACATCTGGAAACACCATATATTTT. It encodes CASSADGTSGNTIYF. Full variable domain (missing parts from reference TRBV9 and TRBJ1-3): DSGVTQTPKHLITATGQRVTLRCSPRSGDLSVYWYQQSLDQGLQFLIQYYNGEERAKGNILERFSAQQFPDLHSELNLSSLELGDSALYFCASSADGTSGNTIYFGEGSWLTVV.

This clone was seen more than once but under ten times. This chain links TRBV7-6 with TRBJ2-1, with 12 bases matching TRBD2. Per germline, CDR1 SGHVS and CDR2 FNYEAQ. V was clipped by 5 bases and J by 14 bases; unmatched bases: 4. The CDR3 consists of 12 residues. The DNA of the CDR3 is TGTGCCAGCAGCGCCGGACTAGCGGGAAAGTTCTTC. This codes for CASSAGLAGKFF.

This chain uses TRBV7-2 with TRBJ1-2; maybe TRBD1 (5 bases). Trimming stripped 6 bases from V and 2 bases from J, with 10 bases between. Germline CDR1 SGHTA, CDR2 FQGNSA. The CDR3 contains 13 residues. CDR3 sequence: CASRPTANYGYTF. The CDR3, as DNA: TGTGCCAGCAGACCGACAGCCAACTATGGCTACACCTTC.

This clone was found once. V gene TRBV13 combines with J gene TRBJ2-2; no clear D. Trimming took off 3 bases at V and 0 bases at J, with 8 bases between the two ends. This CDR3 has 15 residues. Germline V gene sequence: CDR1 PRHDT, CDR2 FYEKMQ (reference sequence). For the CDR3, the DNA is TGTGCCAGCAGCTTTGAGTTCGCGAACACCGGGGAGCTGTTTTTT. Encoded protein: CASSFEFANTGELFF. The variable domain in full, completed from reference TRBV13 and TRBJ2-2, reads AAGVIQSPRHLIKEKRETATLKCYPIPRHDTVYWYQQGPGQDPQFLISFYEKMQSDKGSIPDRFSAQQFSDYHSELNMSSLELGDSALYFCASSFEFANTGELFFGEGSRLTVL.

In its sample, this clone was seen once. The CDR3 protein is CSASNNEQYF. CDR3 coding DNA: TGCAGTGCTAGTAACAACGAGCAGTACTTC. This chain connects TRBV20-1 to TRBJ2-7; D is ambiguous. The length of the CDR3 is 10 residues. Per the germline V gene, CDR1 is DFQATT and CDR2 is SNEGSKA (reference sequence). V was trimmed by 3 bases and J by 5 bases, leaving 5 bases between them.

CDR3 protein: CAWSGSDSYEQYF. Here the CDR3 DNA reads TGTGCCTGGAGTGGGTCTGACAGCTACGAGCAGTACTTC. The V and J genes are TRBV30 and TRBJ2-5; tentatively, D is TRBD1 (5 bases). The J call may be in error: the DNA end matches TRBJ2-7 better. The germline V gene encodes CDR1 GTSNPN and CDR2 SVGIG (reference sequence). The CDR3 loop spans 13 amino acids.